These 10 T cell receptor beta chains were sequenced from one sample in a study of shared clonotypes between healthy human individuals. The assay was immunoSEQ multiplex PCR, and TCRdb's table has in-frame clones only and misses some. Among 850,000 to 1,200,000 clones listed, 65% to 75% were seen once. What was sequenced was memory CD4+ T cells sorted from blood. The sample's subset: CD45RA-negative fraction. These receptors were collected from a young man in good health.

The V and J genes are TRBV6-6 and TRBJ2-1, with 11 bases that match TRBD1. The germline gives CDR1 MNHNY, CDR2 SVGAGI (reference sequence). The CDR3 has 15 amino acids. The ends lost 7 bases at V and 7 bases at J; junction bases unmatched: 9. The CDR3 region is CASTPGQGGLNEQFF. The CDR3 DNA sequence: TGTGCCAGCACCCCGGGACAGGGGGGTCTGAATGAGCAGTTCTTC.

In this sample, this clone turned up once. The same CDR3 can be traced to other DNA sequences in this sample. This chain uses TRBV7-2 with TRBJ1-3, with D unclear. Germline CDR1 reads SGHTA; CDR2 reads FQGNSA. Trimming pared 1 base from V and 0 bases from J, leaving 4 bases between. The CDR3 covers 14 residues. Here the CDR3 DNA reads TGTGCCAGCAGCTTAGACCGCTCTGGAAACACCATATATTTT. It yields the protein CASSLDRSGNTIYF.

The chain couples TRBV9 to TRBJ2-7; perhaps TRBD2 as D (5 bases). The ends were cut back, 5 bases at V and 1 base at J, with 13 bases in the middle. The V gene's germline CDR1 is SGDLS and CDR2 YYNGEE. The length of the CDR3 is 14 residues. The CDR3 DNA is TGTGCCAGCAGTTTGGACCCGGGGTCCTACGAGCAGTACTTC. It is translated as CASSLDPGSYEQYF. The full variable domain, with the rest looked up from reference TRBV9 and TRBJ2-7, is DSGVTQTPKHLITATGQRVTLRCSPRSGDLSVYWYQQSLDQGLQFLIQYYNGEERAKGNILERFSAQQFPDLHSELNLSSLELGDSALYFCASSLDPGSYEQYFGPGTRLTVT.

This clone showed up just once. The V and J genes are TRBV18 and TRBJ2-5, with D perhaps TRBD1 (7 bases). This CDR3 region has 13 residues. CDR1 is KGHSH, CDR2 LQKENI, per germline. V lost 6 bases and J 4 bases, leaving 12 bases between the germline ends. CDR3 in DNA: TGTGCCAGCTCTGTCCAGGGGGGAGAGACCCAGTACTTC. This gives the protein CASSVQGGETQYF.

This chain connects TRBV12-5 to TRBJ2-2; TRBD2 aligns across 12 bases. Germline V gene sequence: CDR1 LGHNT, CDR2 FRNRAP. V lost 0 bases and J lost 6; bases outside the gene matches: 8. This CDR3 contains 18 residues. CDR3: CASGLVWLAGGPSGELFF. For the CDR3, the DNA is TGTGCTAGTGGTTTGGTATGGCTAGCGGGAGGGCCGTCCGGGGAGCTGTTTTTT.

J is TRBJ2-7 and V is TRBV6-6; D not certain. V was pared by 6 bases and J by 6 bases, with 15 bases between. The germline V gene has CDR1 MNHNY and CDR2 SVGAGI (reference sequence). The CDR3 is 13 amino acids. Here the CDR3 DNA reads TGTGCCAGCAGCACCGGGCCCCAAGTCGAGCAGTACTTC. Its translation is CASSTGPQVEQYF.

The chain couples TRBV19 to TRBJ1-3; D ambiguous. Germline V lookup: CDR1 LNHDA, CDR2 SQIVND (reference sequence). CDR3 size: 16 residues. Trimming stripped 3 bases from V and 0 bases from J, with 12 bases between. CDR3 nucleotides: TGTGCCAGTAGTATTAGGCACGGGAGCTCTGGAAACACCATATATTTT. It translates to CASSIRHGSSGNTIYF. The full variable domain, rest sourced from reference TRBV19 and TRBJ1-3, is DGGITQSPKYLFRKEGQNVTLSCEQNLNHDAMYWYRQDPGQGLRLIYYSQIVNDFQKGDIAEGYSVSREKKESFPLTVTSAQKNPTAFYLCASSIRHGSSGNTIYFGEGSWLTVV.

This clone was seen repeatedly, ten times or more. This chain joins TRBV29-1 and TRBJ2-7; no definite D call. From germline, CDR1 is SQVTM and CDR2 ANQGSEA. V was cut by 0 bases and J by 9 bases, with 9 bases left in between. This CDR3 has 11 residues. DNA of the CDR3: TGCAGCGTTGAAGACCTGTCTTTGCAGTACTTC. Translation gives CSVEDLSLQYF.

V usage is TRBV30 and J usage is TRBJ1-3; 7 bases are shared with TRBD1. Germline-derived CDR1 and CDR2 are GTSNPN and SVGIG (reference sequence). The trim removed 4 bases at V and 2 bases at J, leaving 11 bases unmatched. This CDR3 is built from 16 residues. CDR3 amino acids: CAWTQRRTGTGNTIYF. In DNA form, the CDR3 reads TGTGCCTGGACTCAACGCAGGACAGGAACTGGAAACACCATATATTTT.

The chain combines TRBV19 with TRBJ1-5; a weak D match, TRBD1 (6 bases). Germline CDR1 reads LNHDA; CDR2 reads SQIVND (reference sequence). V was shortened by 1 base and J by 3 bases, with 10 bases between the two germline ends. The CDR3 runs to 15 residues. In DNA, the CDR3 is TGTGCCAGTAGTATAGCTTCAGGGGTCAATCAGCCCCAGCATTTT. As protein: CASSIASGVNQPQHF.